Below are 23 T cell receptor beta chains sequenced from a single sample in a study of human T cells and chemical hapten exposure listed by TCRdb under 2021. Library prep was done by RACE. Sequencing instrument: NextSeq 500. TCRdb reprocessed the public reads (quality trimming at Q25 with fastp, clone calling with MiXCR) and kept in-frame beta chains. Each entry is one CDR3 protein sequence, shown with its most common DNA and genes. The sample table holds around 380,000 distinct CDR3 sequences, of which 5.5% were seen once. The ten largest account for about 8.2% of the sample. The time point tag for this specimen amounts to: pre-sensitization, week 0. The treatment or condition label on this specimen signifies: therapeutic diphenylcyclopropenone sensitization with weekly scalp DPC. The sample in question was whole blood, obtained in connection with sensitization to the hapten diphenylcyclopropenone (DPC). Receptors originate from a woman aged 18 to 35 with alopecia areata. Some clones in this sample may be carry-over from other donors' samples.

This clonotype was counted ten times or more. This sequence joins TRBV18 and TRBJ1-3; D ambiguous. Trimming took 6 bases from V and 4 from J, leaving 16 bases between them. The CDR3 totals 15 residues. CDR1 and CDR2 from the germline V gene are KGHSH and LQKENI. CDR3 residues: CASSPPGLGGNTIYF. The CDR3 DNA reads TGTGCCAGCTCTCCTCCTGGTCTTGGAGGAAACACCATATATTTT.

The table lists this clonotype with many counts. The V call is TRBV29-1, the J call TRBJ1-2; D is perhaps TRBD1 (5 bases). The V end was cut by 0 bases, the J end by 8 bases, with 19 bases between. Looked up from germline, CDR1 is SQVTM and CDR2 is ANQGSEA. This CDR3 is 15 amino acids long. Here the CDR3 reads CSVEDQGALSEGYTF. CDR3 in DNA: TGCAGCGTTGAAGATCAAGGGGCCCTCTCAGAGGGCTACACCTTC.

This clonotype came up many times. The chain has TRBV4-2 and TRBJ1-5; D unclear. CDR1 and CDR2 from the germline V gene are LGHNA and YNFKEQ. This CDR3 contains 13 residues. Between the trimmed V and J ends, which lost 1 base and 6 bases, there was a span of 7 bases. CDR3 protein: CASSQGNPQPQHF. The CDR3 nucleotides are TGTGCCAGCAGCCAAGGGAACCCTCAGCCCCAGCATTTT.

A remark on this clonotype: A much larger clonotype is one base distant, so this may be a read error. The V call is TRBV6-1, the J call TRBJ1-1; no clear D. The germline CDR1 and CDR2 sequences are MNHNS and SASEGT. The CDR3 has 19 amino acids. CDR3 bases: TGTGCCAGCAGTGATCGGCCGGCAGTTCTCGAGAGGGTGCACACTGTAGCTTTCTTT. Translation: CASSDRPAVLERVHTVAFF.

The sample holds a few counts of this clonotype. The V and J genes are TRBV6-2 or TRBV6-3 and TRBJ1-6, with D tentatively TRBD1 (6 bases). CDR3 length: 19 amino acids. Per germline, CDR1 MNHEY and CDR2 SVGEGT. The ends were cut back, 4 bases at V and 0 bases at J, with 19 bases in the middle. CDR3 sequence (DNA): TGTGCCAGCAGTTCCCTGGGACACCAACCAAGCTCCTATAATTCACCCCTCCACTTT. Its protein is CASSSLGHQPSSYNSPLHF.

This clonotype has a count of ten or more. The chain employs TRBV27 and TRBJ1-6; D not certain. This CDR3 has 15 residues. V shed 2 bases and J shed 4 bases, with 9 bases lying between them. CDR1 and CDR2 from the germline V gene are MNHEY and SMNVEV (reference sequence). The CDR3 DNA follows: TGTGCCAGCAGTTTAGATTCACTATATAATTCACCCCTCCACTTT. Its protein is CASSLDSLYNSPLHF.

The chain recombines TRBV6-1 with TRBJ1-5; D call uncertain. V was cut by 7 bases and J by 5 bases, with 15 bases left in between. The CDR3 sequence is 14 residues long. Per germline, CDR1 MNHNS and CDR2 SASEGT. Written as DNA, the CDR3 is TGTGCCAGCAAGGGTCTCCGCGGGTATCAGCCCCAGCATTTT. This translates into CASKGLRGYQPQHF.

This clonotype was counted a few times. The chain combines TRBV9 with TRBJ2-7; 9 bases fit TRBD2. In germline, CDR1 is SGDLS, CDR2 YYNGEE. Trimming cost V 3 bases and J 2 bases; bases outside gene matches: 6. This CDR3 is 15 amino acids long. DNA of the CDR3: TGTGCCAGCAGCGCTCCCGGGACTAGCCCCTACGAGCAGTACTTC. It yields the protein CASSAPGTSPYEQYF.

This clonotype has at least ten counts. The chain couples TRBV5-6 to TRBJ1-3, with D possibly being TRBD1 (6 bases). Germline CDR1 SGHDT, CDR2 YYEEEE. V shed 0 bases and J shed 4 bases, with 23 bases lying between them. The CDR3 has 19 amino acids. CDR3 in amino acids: CASSLAWSYRAFSGNTIYF. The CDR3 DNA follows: TGTGCCAGCAGCTTGGCCTGGTCGTACAGGGCCTTTTCCGGAAACACCATATATTTT.

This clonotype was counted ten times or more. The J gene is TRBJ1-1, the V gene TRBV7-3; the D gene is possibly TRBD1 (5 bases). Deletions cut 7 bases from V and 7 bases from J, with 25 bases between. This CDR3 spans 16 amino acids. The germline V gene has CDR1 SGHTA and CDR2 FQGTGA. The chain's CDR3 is CASTLFQRGKVGEAFF. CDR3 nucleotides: TGTGCCAGCACCCTCTTTCAGAGGGGAAAAGTGGGTGAAGCTTTCTTT.

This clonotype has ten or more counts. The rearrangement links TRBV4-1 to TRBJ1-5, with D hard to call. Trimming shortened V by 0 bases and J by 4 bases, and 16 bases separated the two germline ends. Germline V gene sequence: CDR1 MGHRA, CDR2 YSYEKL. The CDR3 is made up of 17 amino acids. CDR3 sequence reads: CASSQDFDLTVNQPQHF. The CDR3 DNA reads TGCGCCAGCAGCCAAGATTTCGACTTGACGGTAAATCAGCCCCAGCATTTT.

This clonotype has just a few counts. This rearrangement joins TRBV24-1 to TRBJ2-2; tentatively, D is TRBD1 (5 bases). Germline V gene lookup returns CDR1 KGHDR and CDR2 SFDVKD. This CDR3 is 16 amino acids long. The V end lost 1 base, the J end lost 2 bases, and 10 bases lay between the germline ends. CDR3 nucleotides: TGTGCCACCAGTGATTTCTCGACAGACAACACCGGGGAGCTGTTTTTT. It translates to CATSDFSTDNTGELFF.

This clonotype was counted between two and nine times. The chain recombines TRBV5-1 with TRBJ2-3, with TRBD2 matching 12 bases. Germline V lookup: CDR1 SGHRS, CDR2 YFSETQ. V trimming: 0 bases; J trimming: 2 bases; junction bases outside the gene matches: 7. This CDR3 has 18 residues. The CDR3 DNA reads TGCGCCAGCAGCTTGGTGCGACTAGCGGGGGAAGACACAGATACGCAGTATTTT. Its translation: CASSLVRLAGEDTDTQYF.

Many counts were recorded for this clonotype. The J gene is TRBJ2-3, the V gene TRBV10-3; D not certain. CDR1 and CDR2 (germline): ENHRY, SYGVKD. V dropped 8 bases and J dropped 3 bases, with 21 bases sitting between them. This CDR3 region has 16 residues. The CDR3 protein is CAIAPLLSGETDTQYF. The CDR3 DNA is TGTGCCATCGCCCCCCTTTTATCAGGCGAAACAGATACGCAGTATTTT.

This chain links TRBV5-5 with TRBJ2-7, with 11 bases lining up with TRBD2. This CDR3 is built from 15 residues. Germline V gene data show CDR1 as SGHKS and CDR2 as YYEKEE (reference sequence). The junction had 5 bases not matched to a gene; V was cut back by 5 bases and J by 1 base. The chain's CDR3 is CASRRLAGGSYEQYF. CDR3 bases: TGTGCCAGCAGGCGGCTAGCGGGGGGATCCTACGAGCAGTACTTC.

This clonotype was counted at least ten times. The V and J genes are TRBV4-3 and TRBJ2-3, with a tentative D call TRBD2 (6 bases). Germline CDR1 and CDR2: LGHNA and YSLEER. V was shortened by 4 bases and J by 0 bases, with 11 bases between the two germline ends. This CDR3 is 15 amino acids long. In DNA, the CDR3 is TGCGCCAGCAGCCCTAGACTAGAGAGCACAGATACGCAGTATTTT. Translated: CASSPRLESTDTQYF.

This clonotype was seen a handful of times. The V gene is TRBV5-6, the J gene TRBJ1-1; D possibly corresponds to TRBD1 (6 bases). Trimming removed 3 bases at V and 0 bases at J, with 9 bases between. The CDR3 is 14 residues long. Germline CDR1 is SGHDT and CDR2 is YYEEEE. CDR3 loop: CASSSQGLNTEAFF. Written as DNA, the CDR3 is TGTGCCAGCAGCTCTCAGGGGTTGAACACTGAAGCTTTCTTT.

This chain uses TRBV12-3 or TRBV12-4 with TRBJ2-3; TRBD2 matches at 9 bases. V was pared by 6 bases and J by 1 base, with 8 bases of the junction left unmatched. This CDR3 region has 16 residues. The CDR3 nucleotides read TGTGCCAGCAGCCCGGGACAGCGGGGGGGCACAGATACGCAGTATTTT. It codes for CASSPGQRGGTDTQYF.

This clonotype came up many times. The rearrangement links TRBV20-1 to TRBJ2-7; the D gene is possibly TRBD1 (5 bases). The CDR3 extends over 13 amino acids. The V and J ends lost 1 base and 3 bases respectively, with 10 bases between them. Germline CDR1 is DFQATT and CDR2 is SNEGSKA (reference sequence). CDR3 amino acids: CSARGGRFYEQYF. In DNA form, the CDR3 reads TGCAGTGCTAGAGGGGGCAGATTCTACGAGCAGTACTTC.

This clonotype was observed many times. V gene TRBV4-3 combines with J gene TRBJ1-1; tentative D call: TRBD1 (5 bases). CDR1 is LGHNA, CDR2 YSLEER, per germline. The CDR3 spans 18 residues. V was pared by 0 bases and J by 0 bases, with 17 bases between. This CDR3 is CASSQDLERQLMNTEAFF. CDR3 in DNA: TGCGCCAGCAGCCAAGATCTAGAGAGACAGTTAATGAACACTGAAGCTTTCTTT.

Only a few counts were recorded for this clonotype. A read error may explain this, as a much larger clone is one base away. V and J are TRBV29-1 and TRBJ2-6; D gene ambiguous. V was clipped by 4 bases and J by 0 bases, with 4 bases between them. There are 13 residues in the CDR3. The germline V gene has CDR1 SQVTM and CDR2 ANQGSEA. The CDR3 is CSVGVSGANVLTF. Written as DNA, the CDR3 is TGCAGCGTTGGAGTCTCTGGGGCCAACGTCCTGACTTTC.

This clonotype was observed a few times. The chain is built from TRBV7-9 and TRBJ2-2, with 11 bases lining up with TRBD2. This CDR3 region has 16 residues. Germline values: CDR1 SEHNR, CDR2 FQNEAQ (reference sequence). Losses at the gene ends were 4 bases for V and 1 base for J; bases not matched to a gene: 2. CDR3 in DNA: TGTGCCAGCAGCTCCGGGACTAGCGGGAACACCGGGGAGCTGTTTTTT. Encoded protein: CASSSGTSGNTGELFF.

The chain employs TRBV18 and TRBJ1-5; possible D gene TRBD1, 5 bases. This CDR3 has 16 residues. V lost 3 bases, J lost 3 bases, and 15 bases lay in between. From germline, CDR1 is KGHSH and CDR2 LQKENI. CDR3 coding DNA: TGTGCCAGCTCACCGCGGGGGGGTACCATCAATCAGCCCCAGCATTTT. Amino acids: CASSPRGGTINQPQHF.